The 32 T cell receptor beta chains given below trace back to one sample, sequenced in a study of shared clonotypes between healthy human individuals (dated by TCRdb to the early 2020s). Receptor amplification or capture employed the immunoSEQ multiplex PCR assay. Held by TCRdb, this immuneACCESS table contains in-frame sequences only and omits some clones. Under half of the omission traces to an unresolved V gene where checked; the cause of the rest is unknown. The sample table holds about 480,000 clones, of which 75% to 80% were seen once. The ten largest clones capture approximately 12% of the sample. Sequencing was carried out using PBMCs. These receptor sequences come from a woman in her thirties or forties in good health. Some clones in this sample may be carry-over from other donors' samples.

The rearrangement uses TRBV10-3 and TRBJ2-5; 11 bases map to TRBD1. Unmatched junction bases numbered 7, after V lost 2 bases and J lost 5 bases. The CDR3 consists of 16 residues. Germline CDR1 ENHRY, CDR2 SYGVKD. The CDR3: CAISERDRGTSETQYF. CDR3 nucleotide sequence: TGTGCCATCAGTGAGAGGGACAGGGGGACGTCGGAGACCCAGTACTTC.

This chain connects TRBV6-1 to TRBJ2-3; TRBD1 matches at 8 bases. The ends lost 10 bases at V and 0 bases at J; junction bases unmatched: 6. Looked up from germline, CDR1 is MNHNS and CDR2 is SASEGT. CDR3 length: 14 amino acids. The CDR3 reads CAIIRTGSTDTQYF. CDR3 bases: TGTGCCATCATCCGGACAGGGAGCACAGATACGCAGTATTTT.

V is TRBV18 and J is TRBJ2-2; D remains ambiguous. The CDR3 contains 14 residues. Trimming cost V 2 bases and J 0 bases, with 4 bases left between them. Germline V lookup: CDR1 KGHSH, CDR2 LQKENI. CDR3: CASSPATNTGELFF. The CDR3 region has the DNA TGTGCCAGCTCACCAGCAACGAACACCGGGGAGCTGTTTTTT.

V gene TRBV25-1 combines with J gene TRBJ1-2; D ambiguous. CDR3 length equals 15 residues. CDR1 and CDR2 (germline): MGHDK, SYGVNS. V was cut by 6 bases and J by 5 bases, with 19 bases left in between. The CDR3 DNA is TGTGCCAGCAGCCCCCGAGTGGTGGATGGGTATGGCTACACCTTC. Translating gives CASSPRVVDGYGYTF.

J is TRBJ2-5 and V is TRBV5-1, with a weak D call TRBD2 (5 bases). The length of the CDR3 is 14 residues. From germline, CDR1 is SGHRS and CDR2 YFSETQ. V was cut by 2 bases and J by 1 base, with 9 bases left in between. The CDR3 loop is CASSFGSGQETQYF. The CDR3 DNA reads as TGCGCCAGCAGCTTCGGCAGCGGCCAAGAGACCCAGTACTTC.

This clone showed up just once. The CDR3 region is CASSPPPWLAGGFQETQYF. The CDR3 DNA sequence: TGTGCCAGCAGCCCACCCCCCTGGCTAGCGGGAGGTTTTCAAGAGACCCAGTACTTC. The V and J genes are TRBV7-2 and TRBJ2-5, with 11 bases aligning to TRBD2. After removal of 5 bases from V and 2 bases from J, the junction contained 16 bases not matched to a gene. CDR3 size: 19 residues. CDR1 is SGHTA, CDR2 FQGNSA, per germline.

The chain is built from TRBV25-1 and TRBJ1-1; D not certain. Trimming took 2 bases from V and 4 from J, leaving 11 bases between them. The CDR3 runs to 14 residues. Germline V lookup: CDR1 MGHDK, CDR2 SYGVNS. This chain's CDR3 is CASSEAVGSTEAFF. The CDR3 DNA follows: TGTGCCAGCAGTGAAGCAGTAGGGAGCACTGAAGCTTTCTTT.

This clone has only a few counts. V usage is TRBV30 and J usage is TRBJ2-5; TRBD2 aligns across 10 bases. The last part of the DNA fits TRBJ2-7 better; the J call may be wrong. This CDR3 spans 14 amino acids. Germline V CDR1 and CDR2: GTSNPN, SVGIG (reference sequence). CDR3 region: CAWSVLAGSYEQYF. The CDR3, as DNA: TGTGCCTGGAGTGTACTAGCGGGGTCCTACGAGCAGTACTTC.

The V gene is TRBV6-1, the J gene TRBJ2-7; the match to TRBD2 covers 7 bases. The V gene end was trimmed by 7 bases and the J gene end by 0 bases; junction bases not matched to a gene: 6. CDR3 size: 14 residues. Germline loops: CDR1 MNHNS, CDR2 SASEGT. The CDR3 loop is CASTPPGGSYEQYF. CDR3 nucleotides: TGTGCCAGCACCCCTCCGGGGGGCTCCTACGAGCAGTACTTC.

This clone was seen many times. This chain connects TRBV6-6 to TRBJ2-1; TRBD2 might be the D (6 bases). V was trimmed by 2 bases and J by 6 bases, leaving 14 bases between them. Germline assignment: CDR1 MNHNY and CDR2 SVGAGI (reference sequence). CDR3 length: 15 residues. The CDR3 DNA follows: TGTGCCAGCAGTTACGCTCCCGGAGGGACCAATGAGCAGTTCTTC. Protein sequence: CASSYAPGGTNEQFF.

The chain uses TRBV11-2 and TRBJ2-1; 9 nucleotides align to TRBD2. V lost 1 base and J lost 15; bases outside the gene matches: 7. Germline loops: CDR1 SGHAT, CDR2 FQNNGV. The CDR3 has 13 amino acids. The CDR3 nucleotides are TGTGCCAGCAGCTTAGTTCTGGCGGGAGGGGCGTTCTTC. It encodes CASSLVLAGGAFF.

The chain joins TRBV6-5 to TRBJ2-2; the match to TRBD2 covers 7 bases. The CDR3 spans 14 residues. Losses at the gene ends were 6 bases for V and 6 bases for J; bases not matched to a gene: 7. CDR1 and CDR2 from the germline V gene are MNHEY and SVGAGI. CDR3 in amino acids: CASRTREGPGELFF. The CDR3 nucleotides read TGTGCCAGCAGAACCAGGGAGGGTCCCGGGGAGCTGTTTTTT.

A single count supports this clone. In the same sample, other DNA sequences code for this CDR3. The chain links TRBV5-4 to TRBJ2-1; a possible D gene is TRBD1 (6 bases). Germline CDR1 and CDR2: SGHNT and YYREEE (reference sequence). CDR3 size: 15 residues. V lost 2 bases and J lost 0, with 9 bases in between. The CDR3 loop reads CASSLQGGSYNEQFF. CDR3 in DNA: TGTGCCAGCAGCTTACAGGGTGGCTCCTACAATGAGCAGTTCTTC.

This clone has only one observation. V is TRBV5-4 and J is TRBJ2-1, with TRBD2 matching over 7 bases. CDR3 length equals 17 residues. J lost 5 bases, V lost 3 bases, and 14 bases had no gene match. The germline V gene encodes CDR1 SGHNT and CDR2 YYREEE (reference sequence). CDR3 protein: CASSSPPLAGENNEQFF. The DNA of the CDR3 is TGTGCCAGCAGCTCCCCCCCCTTGGCGGGAGAGAACAATGAGCAGTTCTTC. The variable domain in full, completed from reference TRBV5-4 and TRBJ2-1, reads ETGVTQSPTHLIKTRGQQVTLRCSSQSGHNTVSWYQQALGQGPQFIFQYYREEENGRGNFPPRFSGLQFPNYSSELNVNALELDDSALYLCASSSPPLAGENNEQFFGPGTRLTVL.

The J gene is TRBJ2-7, the V gene TRBV28; 7 nucleotides match TRBD1. There are 14 residues in the CDR3. Germline CDR1 MDHEN, CDR2 SYDVKM. V lost 7 bases to trimming and J lost 3 bases; unmatched junction nucleotides: 9. The CDR3 nucleotides are TGTGCCAGCACCTCGACAGGGATTGGCTACGAGCAGTACTTC. It codes for CASTSTGIGYEQYF.

The chain recombines TRBV29-1 with TRBJ2-7; the match to TRBD2 covers 7 bases. Germline values: CDR1 SQVTM, CDR2 ANQGSEA. This CDR3 contains 14 residues. The V and J ends lost 4 bases and 7 bases, in that order; junction bases with no gene match: 13. The CDR3 nucleotides are TGCAGCGTTGCTTCGCGGGAGAGATCTACGGAGCAGTACTTC. It encodes CSVASRERSTEQYF.

The sample holds one count of this clone. This sequence joins TRBV6-1 and TRBJ1-5; 9 nucleotides align to TRBD1. The CDR3 consists of 17 residues. Germline trimming cut 2 bases from V and 2 bases from J; bases unmatched to any gene: 7. Germline V lookup: CDR1 MNHNS, CDR2 SASEGT. The CDR3 protein is CASSEWGQGFGNQPQHF. In DNA form, the CDR3 reads TGTGCCAGCAGTGAATGGGGACAGGGATTTGGCAATCAGCCCCAGCATTTT.

Only one count was recorded for this clone. The genes are TRBV28 and TRBJ2-5, with 12 bases matching TRBD2. With 3 bases clipped from V and 5 bases from J, the junction kept 16 bases outside the gene matches. This CDR3 is 19 amino acids long. The germline gives CDR1 MDHEN, CDR2 SYDVKM. Here the CDR3 reads CASSFSRTSGEGLGETQYF. CDR3 nucleotide sequence: TGTGCCAGCAGTTTCTCCCGGACTAGCGGGGAAGGGCTGGGTGAGACCCAGTACTTC.

The gene calls are TRBV20-1 and TRBJ2-7; D uncertain. From germline, CDR1 is DFQATT and CDR2 SNEGSKA (reference sequence). The CDR3 is made up of 11 amino acids. Trimming pared 5 bases from V and 6 bases from J, leaving 11 bases between. The CDR3 DNA follows: TGCAGTGCTCCCCTTACTGTCGAGCAGTACTTC. Encoded protein: CSAPLTVEQYF.

V is TRBV5-1 and J is TRBJ2-2; no firm D call. Trimming left V 3 bases short and J 4 bases short, with 7 bases between. CDR1 is SGHRS and CDR2 is YFSETQ in the germline V gene. This CDR3 comprises 13 residues. The CDR3 sequence is CASSSLSTGELFF. The CDR3 coding sequence is TGCGCCAGCAGCTCCCTGAGCACCGGGGAGCTGTTTTTT.

About this clone: Additional DNA sequences in this sample encode the identical CDR3. The CDR3 loop reads CAISESRNTEAFF. The DNA for the CDR3 is TGTGCCATCAGTGAGTCCAGGAACACTGAAGCTTTCTTT. The V call is TRBV10-3, the J call TRBJ1-1; D remains ambiguous. Between the trimmed V and J ends, which lost 0 bases and 1 base, there was a span of 3 bases. The CDR3 sequence is 13 residues long. CDR1 and CDR2 from the germline V gene are ENHRY and SYGVKD.

This chain uses TRBV2 with TRBJ1-5; 7 positions agree with TRBD1. The CDR3 is 14 residues long. Per germline, CDR1 SNHLY and CDR2 FYNNEI. The V and J ends lost 5 bases and 5 bases, in that order; junction bases with no gene match: 6. This CDR3 reads CASSLQGKYQPQHF. The CDR3 DNA sequence: TGTGCCAGCAGTTTACAGGGGAAGTATCAGCCCCAGCATTTT.

This rearrangement joins TRBV19 to TRBJ1-2; D may be TRBD1 (5 bases). Germline CDR1 and CDR2: LNHDA and SQIVND (reference sequence). There are 13 residues in the CDR3. With 7 bases removed from V and 2 bases from J, the gap between germline ends came to 11 bases. CDR3 coding DNA: TGTGCCAGTACCGGGACTCCGAACTATGGCTACACCTTC. It yields the protein CASTGTPNYGYTF.

The chain couples TRBV5-1 to TRBJ2-7, with 7 bases identical to TRBD2. Trimming removed 1 base from V and 5 bases from J; junction bases left unmatched: 6. Germline-derived CDR1 and CDR2 are SGHRS and YFSETQ. The CDR3 is 14 residues long. CDR3 protein: CASSLREGYDEQYF. The DNA of the CDR3 is TGCGCCAGCAGCTTGAGGGAGGGATATGACGAGCAGTACTTC.

About this clone: One base away lies a much larger clone, so this may be a sequencing read error. The rearrangement joins TRBV10-3 to TRBJ2-2; D might be TRBD2 (5 bases). Trimming left V 7 bases short and J 16 bases short, with 22 bases between. Per the germline V gene, CDR1 is ENHRY and CDR2 is SYGVKD. The CDR3 totals 13 residues. The CDR3, as DNA: TGTGCCATCACGTCCCAGCGGAAGGGCTTTCCGTTTTTT. As protein: CAITSQRKGFPFF.

The CDR3 bases are TGTGCCAGCAGACGACAGGGCTCGAGTGAAAAACTGTTTTTT. Protein product: CASRRQGSSEKLFF. The chain employs TRBV27 and TRBJ1-4, with 7 bases fitting TRBD1. The trim removed 6 bases at V and 7 bases at J, leaving 8 bases unmatched. CDR1 and CDR2 from the germline V gene are MNHEY and SMNVEV (reference sequence). The CDR3 contains 14 residues. Based on the CDR3 plus reference TRBV27 and TRBJ1-4, the full variable domain is EAQVTQNPRYLITVTGKKLTVTCSQNMNHEYMSWYRQDPGLGLRQIYYSMNVEVTDKGDVPEGYKVSRKEKRNFPLILESPSPNQTSLYFCASRRQGSSEKLFFGSGTQLSVL.

This chain joins TRBV9 and TRBJ2-1; the match to TRBD2 covers 8 bases. The CDR3 consists of 16 residues. The V segment lost 3 bases and the J segment 1 base; nucleotides outside the gene matches: 6. In germline, CDR1 is SGDLS, CDR2 YYNGEE. CDR3 in amino acids: CASSAPGTRSYNEQFF. In DNA, the CDR3 is TGTGCCAGCAGCGCTCCCGGGACTAGGTCCTACAATGAGCAGTTCTTC. The full variable domain, rest sourced from reference TRBV9 and TRBJ2-1, is DSGVTQTPKHLITATGQRVTLRCSPRSGDLSVYWYQQSLDQGLQFLIQYYNGEERAKGNILERFSAQQFPDLHSELNLSSLELGDSALYFCASSAPGTRSYNEQFFGPGTRLTVL.

V is TRBV28 and J is TRBJ2-1; 8 nucleotides line up with TRBD1. Germline trimming cut 6 bases from V and 9 bases from J; bases unmatched to any gene: 7. This CDR3 has 13 amino acids. CDR1 and CDR2 (germline): MDHEN, SYDVKM. The CDR3 nucleotides read TGTGCCAGCAGCTCAGGACAGGGCTTTGAGCAGTTCTTC. Amino acid sequence: CASSSGQGFEQFF.

This clone was seen only once. This chain joins TRBV18 and TRBJ2-3; TRBD2 agrees at 7 bases. Unmatched junction bases numbered 7, after V lost 0 bases and J lost 1 base. The CDR3 is 17 residues long. Looked up from germline, CDR1 is KGHSH and CDR2 is LQKENI. The CDR3 DNA sequence: TGTGCCAGCTCACCACCGAGGCACGCGGGGGGCACAGATACGCAGTATTTT. Protein product: CASSPPRHAGGTDTQYF.

This clone was counted at least ten times. The V gene is TRBV30, the J gene TRBJ1-5; D remains unclear. CDR1 and CDR2 from the germline V gene are GTSNPN and SVGIG (reference sequence). Trimming took 2 bases from V and 4 from J, leaving 18 bases between them. This CDR3 region has 16 residues. DNA for the CDR3: TGTGCCTGGAGTCAATTACACTCCGTATATAATCAGCCCCAGCATTTT. As protein: CAWSQLHSVYNQPQHF.

This clone has ten or more counts. This chain links TRBV27 with TRBJ1-1, with no clear D. In germline, CDR1 is MNHEY, CDR2 SMNVEV (reference sequence). The CDR3 spans 12 residues. Trimming pared 4 bases from V and 1 base from J, leaving 4 bases between. This CDR3 is CASSSPNTEAFF. CDR3 nucleotides: TGTGCCAGCAGTTCCCCGAACACTGAAGCTTTCTTT.

This clone has only a few counts. This CDR3 is CASKIEGSGELFF. CDR3 DNA sequence: TGTGCCAGTAAAATCGAGGGGTCCGGGGAGCTGTTTTTT. This chain links TRBV19 with TRBJ2-2; D is perhaps TRBD1 or TRBD2 (5 bases each). The CDR3 runs 13 residues. The V end was cut by 7 bases, the J end by 6 bases, with 12 bases between. Per germline, CDR1 LNHDA and CDR2 SQIVND (reference sequence). The full variable domain, rest sourced from reference TRBV19 and TRBJ2-2, is DGGITQSPKYLFRKEGQNVTLSCEQNLNHDAMYWYRQDPGQGLRLIYYSQIVNDFQKGDIAEGYSVSREKKESFPLTVTSAQKNPTAFYLCASKIEGSGELFFGEGSRLTVL.